One sample yielded the 17 T cell receptor beta chains listed below, sequenced in a study of T cells in Graves' hyperthyroidism and ophthalmopathy. Using RNA transcripts as the source, TCR beta CDR3 regions were amplified. TCR CDR3 underwent first-round RT-PCR with the HTBI primer set. TCRdb re-called the multiplex PCR reads with MiXCR, one entry per CDR3 protein. The sample lists about 500,000 distinct CDR3 sequences; 15% to 20% were seen once. The sample was blood. All receptors derive from a woman in her twenties or thirties with Graves' ophthalmopathy.

This CDR3 is CSAREDRGSVYNQPQHF. In nucleotides, the CDR3 is TGCAGTGCTAGAGAGGACAGGGGTAGTGTGTACAATCAGCCCCAGCATTTT. This chain uses TRBV20-1 with TRBJ1-5, with 9 bases lining up with TRBD1. V was pared by 0 bases and J by 3 bases, with 9 bases of the junction left unmatched. This CDR3 spans 17 amino acids. The V gene's germline CDR1 is DFQATT and CDR2 SNEGSKA (reference sequence).

This clonotype was seen just once. This chain connects TRBV29-1 to TRBJ2-2; D is unresolved. V dropped 7 bases and J dropped 8 bases, with 5 bases sitting between them. Germline V gene data show CDR1 as SQVTM and CDR2 as ANQGSEA. The CDR3 length is 9 residues. CDR3: CSGLGELFF. The CDR3 DNA sequence: TGCAGCGGCCTGGGGGAGCTGTTTTTT.

V usage is TRBV20-1 and J usage is TRBJ2-7; no firm D call. Per germline, CDR1 DFQATT and CDR2 SNEGSKA (reference sequence). The CDR3 extends over 13 amino acids. The V end was cut by 1 base, the J end by 4 bases, with 11 bases between. CDR3 coding DNA: TGCAGTGCTAGAGTGAACAGTAAATACGAGCAGTACTTC. It yields the protein CSARVNSKYEQYF.

V gene TRBV20-1 combines with J gene TRBJ2-5; a possible D gene is TRBD2 (5 bases). CDR1 is DFQATT and CDR2 is SNEGSKA in the germline V gene (reference sequence). V was shortened by 5 bases and J by 5 bases, with 15 bases between the two germline ends. The CDR3 covers 13 residues. The CDR3 nucleotides are TGCAGTGCTGCGAGAGGGCCCTCGGAGACCCAGTACTTC. Its translation is CSAARGPSETQYF.

The chain recombines TRBV24-1 with TRBJ2-1; 8 bases agree with TRBD2. The CDR3 has 15 residues. The germline V gene has CDR1 KGHDR and CDR2 SFDVKD. Trimming cost V 3 bases and J 8 bases; bases outside gene matches: 8. CDR3 amino acids: CATSDKSAGRDEQFF. The CDR3 nucleotides are TGTGCCACCAGTGATAAATCCGCCGGGAGGGATGAGCAGTTCTTC.

The chain is built from TRBV18 and TRBJ2-5, with TRBD1 matching 7 bases. CDR1 and CDR2 from the germline V gene are KGHSH and LQKENI. J was trimmed by 2 bases and V by 5 bases; bases with no gene match: 8. This CDR3 is 15 amino acids long. The CDR3 here is CASSARQGIQETQYF. CDR3 DNA: TGTGCCAGCTCAGCGCGACAGGGCATTCAAGAGACCCAGTACTTC.

This clonotype has a count of ten or more. The chain recombines TRBV5-6 with TRBJ2-2; unclear D gene. The CDR3 is 15 residues long. Germline loops: CDR1 SGHDT, CDR2 YYEEEE. Trimming left V 4 bases short and J 0 bases short, with 10 bases between. The CDR3 sequence is CASSPGRTNTGELFF. In nucleotides, the CDR3 is TGTGCCAGCAGCCCCGGACGGACGAACACCGGGGAGCTGTTTTTT.

J is TRBJ2-2 and V is TRBV7-9; 8 bases agree with TRBD2. The length of the CDR3 is 16 residues. V shed 4 bases and J 4 bases; nucleotides not matched to a gene: 8. In germline, CDR1 is SEHNR, CDR2 FQNEAQ (reference sequence). CDR3 nucleotide sequence: TGTGCCAGCAGCTCAAAAGAGACTAGCGCCACCGGGGAGCTGTTTTTT. The encoded protein is CASSSKETSATGELFF.

In its sample, this clonotype was seen a few times. The J gene is TRBJ2-3, the V gene TRBV10-3, with TRBD1 identical over 8 bases. CDR1 and CDR2 from the germline V gene are ENHRY and SYGVKD. The V and J ends lost 6 bases and 3 bases, in that order; junction bases with no gene match: 5. This CDR3 is 14 amino acids long. As DNA, the CDR3 is TGTGCCATCAGGGAGACAGGGGAGACAGATACGCAGTATTTT. Translating it yields CAIRETGETDTQYF.

The chain is built from TRBV6-5 and TRBJ2-3; 8 nucleotides line up with TRBD2. The CDR3 is 16 residues long. With V trimmed by 2 bases and J by 2 bases, 6 bases remained unmatched. CDR1 is MNHEY, CDR2 SVGAGI, per germline. The CDR3 loop reads CASSYLAGRHTDTQYF. In DNA, the CDR3 is TGTGCCAGCAGTTACCTAGCGGGCCGGCACACAGATACGCAGTATTTT.

This chain connects TRBV9 to TRBJ2-1; 15 bases are shared with TRBD2. Germline V CDR1 and CDR2: SGDLS, YYNGEE. This CDR3 is 18 amino acids long. The ends lost 0 bases at V and 8 bases at J; junction bases unmatched: 9. The CDR3 region has the DNA TGTGCCAGCAGCGTAGAGTTGGGACTAGCGGGAGGAGGCGATGAGCAGTTCTTC. It is translated as CASSVELGLAGGGDEQFF.

This clonotype has a handful of counts. This clone may be a read error of a much larger clone one base away. The chain combines TRBV11-2 with TRBJ1-5; D might be TRBD1 (5 bases). Per germline, CDR1 SGHAT and CDR2 FQNNGV. There are 14 residues in the CDR3. Trimming took 0 bases from V and 13 from J, leaving 16 bases between them. In DNA form, the CDR3 reads TGTGCCAGCAGCTTAGATCCGGGGACGGACCCGCAGCATTTT. This gives the protein CASSLDPGTDPQHF.

J is TRBJ2-1 and V is TRBV3-2; the table gives TRBD2 as D, unverified against the DNA. TRBV3-2 is termed a pseudogene. This CDR3 region has 16 residues. CDR3 in DNA: TGTGCCAGCAGCCATCGCGGGAGAAGGGTTGGCAATGAGCAGTTCTTC. Translating it yields CASSHRGRRVGNEQFF.

The V and J genes are TRBV20-1 and TRBJ1-2, with 8 nucleotides matching TRBD1. Germline V gives CDR1 DFQATT, CDR2 SNEGSKA (reference sequence). The V segment lost 2 bases and the J segment 6 bases; nucleotides outside the gene matches: 5. There are 13 residues in the CDR3. This CDR3 is CSARSTGDDGYTF. For the CDR3, the DNA is TGCAGTGCTAGATCGACAGGGGACGATGGCTACACCTTC.

The table lists this clonotype with many counts. The chain has TRBV11-2 and TRBJ2-2; TRBD2 agrees at 9 bases. The CDR3 totals 15 residues. The V segment lost 5 bases and the J segment 8 bases; nucleotides outside the gene matches: 9. Germline V gene sequence: CDR1 SGHAT, CDR2 FQNNGV. The CDR3 reads CASSMRLADAGELFF. DNA for the CDR3: TGTGCCAGCAGCATGCGACTAGCGGATGCTGGGGAGCTGTTTTTT.

The chain has TRBV20-1 and TRBJ2-1, with 7 nucleotides matching TRBD2. V gave up 3 bases and J gave up 3 bases; unmatched junction bases: 5. The CDR3 consists of 14 residues. In germline, CDR1 is DFQATT, CDR2 SNEGSKA (reference sequence). The CDR3 region is CSASGQRGYNEQFF. CDR3 sequence (DNA): TGCAGTGCTAGCGGGCAGCGGGGCTACAATGAGCAGTTCTTC.

The V and J genes are TRBV6-2 or TRBV6-3 and TRBJ2-1; 10 positions match TRBD2. Germline values: CDR1 MNHEY, CDR2 SVGEGT. The trim removed 7 bases at V and 7 bases at J, leaving 7 bases unmatched. The CDR3 is 14 amino acids. The CDR3 sequence is CASTSLAGKNEQFF. The CDR3 bases are TGTGCCAGCACCTCACTAGCGGGGAAAAATGAGCAGTTCTTC.